This T cell receptor (beta chain) is from a study of graft-versus-host responses after intestinal transplantation. At the level of the study: The study gave all recipients anti-thymocyte globulin induction, then tacrolimus and steroids for roughly 3 years.

Deletions cut 6 bases from V and 2 bases from J, with 14 bases between. The germline V gene has CDR1 MNHNS and CDR2 SASEGT. The CDR3 extends over 14 amino acids. Study outcomes and limitations: With peak circulating GvH clone levels came an association with early post-transplant HvG declines. GvH clones appeared in recipient marrow, some first in ileum or blood.

About this clone: No antigen is known for it.

Assay used: immunoSEQ multiplex PCR; TCRdb lists only in-frame clones, some missing. This sample has about 70,000 clones, with roughly 88% found just once. V gene TRBV6-1 combines with J gene TRBJ2-7; possibly TRBD1 for D (7 bases). Specimen: unstimulated CD8+ T cells sorted from spleen or lymph node cells, collected before intestinal transplant. This receptor was identified in a human donor who received an intestinal transplant. The CDR3 sequence: CASSQGGRAYEQYF. CDR3 bases: TGTGCCAGCAGCCAGGGGGGTCGCGCCTACGAGCAGTACTTC.